Detailed here is one T cell receptor (beta chain). Its target is not known. The data were obtained in a study of CD4+ T cells in melanoma. Study conclusions and caveats: In melanoma, neoantigen-specific CD4+ T cells reportedly differed in differentiation state. A reported correlation linked neoantigen-specific CD4+ T cells to CD8+, macrophage and B cell function.

The germline gives CDR1 SNHLY, CDR2 FYNNEI. V was shortened by 1 base and J by 4 bases, with 8 bases between the two germline ends. This CDR3 contains 14 residues. Produced via immunoSEQ multiplex PCR; TCRdb's table is partial and in-frame only. The table lists just under 10,000 clones, around 73% of them singletons. The clonotype comes from a human donor with melanoma. V usage is TRBV2 and J usage is TRBJ1-3; D is uncertain. Sequences were obtained from tumor tissue. For the CDR3, the DNA is TGTGCCAGCAGTGAAGTGGCTGAAGGAAACACCATATATTTT. Its protein product is CASSEVAEGNTIYF.